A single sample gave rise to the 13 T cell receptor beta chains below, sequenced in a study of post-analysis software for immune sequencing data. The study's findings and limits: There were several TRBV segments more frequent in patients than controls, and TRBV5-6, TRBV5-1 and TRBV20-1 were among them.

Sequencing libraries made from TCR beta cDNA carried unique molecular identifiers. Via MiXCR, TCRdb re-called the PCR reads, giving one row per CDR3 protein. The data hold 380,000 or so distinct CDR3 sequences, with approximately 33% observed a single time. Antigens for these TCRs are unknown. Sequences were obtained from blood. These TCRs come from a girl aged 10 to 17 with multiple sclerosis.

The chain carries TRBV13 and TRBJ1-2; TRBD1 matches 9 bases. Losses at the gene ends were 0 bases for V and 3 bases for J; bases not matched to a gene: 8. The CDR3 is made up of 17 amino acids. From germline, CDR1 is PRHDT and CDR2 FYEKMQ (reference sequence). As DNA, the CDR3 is TGTGCCAGCAGCTTAGGGACAGGGGGGAGATCTGACTATGGCTACACCTTC. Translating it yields CASSLGTGGRSDYGYTF. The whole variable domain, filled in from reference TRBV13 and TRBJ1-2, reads AAGVIQSPRHLIKEKRETATLKCYPIPRHDTVYWYQQGPGQDPQFLISFYEKMQSDKGSIPDRFSAQQFSDYHSELNMSSLELGDSALYFCASSLGTGGRSDYGYTFGSGTRLTVV.

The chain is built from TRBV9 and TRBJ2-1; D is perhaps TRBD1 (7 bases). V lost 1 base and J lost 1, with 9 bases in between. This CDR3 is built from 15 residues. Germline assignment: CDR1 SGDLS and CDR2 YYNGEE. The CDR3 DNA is TGTGCCAGCAGCGTACAGGGGGGTTCCTACAATGAGCAGTTCTTC. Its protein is CASSVQGGSYNEQFF.

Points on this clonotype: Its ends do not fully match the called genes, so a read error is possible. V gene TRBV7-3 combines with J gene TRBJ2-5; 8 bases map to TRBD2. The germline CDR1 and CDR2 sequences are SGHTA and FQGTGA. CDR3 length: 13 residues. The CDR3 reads CVSSPGGEETQYF. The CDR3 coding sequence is TGTGTCAGCAGCCCCGGGGGGGAAGAGACCCAGTACTTC.

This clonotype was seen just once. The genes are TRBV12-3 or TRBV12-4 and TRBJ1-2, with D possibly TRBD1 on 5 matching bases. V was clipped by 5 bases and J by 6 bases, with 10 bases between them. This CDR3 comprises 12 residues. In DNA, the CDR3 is TGTGCCAGCAGTGACAGCGGAGATGGCTACACCTTC. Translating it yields CASSDSGDGYTF.

The CDR3 coding sequence is TGTGCCAGCAGGAGTTTAAAGGGGGACTCCTACGAGCAGTACTTC. Its translation: CASRSLKGDSYEQYF. The chain combines TRBV27 with TRBJ2-7, with D perhaps TRBD1 (6 bases). The CDR3 is 15 amino acids. V dropped 6 bases and J dropped 0 bases, with 15 bases sitting between them. The germline gives CDR1 MNHEY, CDR2 SMNVEV (reference sequence).

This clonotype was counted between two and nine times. This CDR3 reads CASTYGRTGAPGEQFF. The CDR3 nucleotides are TGTGCCAGCACCTATGGGCGGACAGGCGCCCCGGGGGAGCAGTTCTTC. The chain has TRBV6-5 and TRBJ2-1; TRBD1 aligns across 7 bases. Germline V gene sequence: CDR1 MNHEY, CDR2 SVGAGI. J was trimmed by 10 bases and V by 7 bases; bases with no gene match: 19. CDR3 length: 16 amino acids.

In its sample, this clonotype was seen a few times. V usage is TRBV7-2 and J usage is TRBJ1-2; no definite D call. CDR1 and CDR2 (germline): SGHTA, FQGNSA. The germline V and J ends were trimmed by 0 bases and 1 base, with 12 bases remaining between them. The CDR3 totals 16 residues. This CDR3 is CASSLAAGSLNYGYTF. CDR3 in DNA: TGTGCCAGCAGCTTAGCGGCAGGCTCCCTTAACTATGGCTACACCTTC.

The CDR3, as DNA: TGTGCCAGCAGAAACGCACTAGGCAGGGGTGAGGAAACAGATACGCAGTATTTT. Its protein is CASRNALGRGEETDTQYF. The rearrangement links TRBV12-3 or TRBV12-4 to TRBJ2-3; D may be TRBD1 (6 bases). Deletions cut 6 bases from V and 3 bases from J, with 25 bases between. CDR3 length: 18 amino acids.

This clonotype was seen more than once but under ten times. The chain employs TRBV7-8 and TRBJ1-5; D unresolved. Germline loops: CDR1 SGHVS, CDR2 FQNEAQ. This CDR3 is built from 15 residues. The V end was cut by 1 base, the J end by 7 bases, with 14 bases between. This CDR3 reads CASSLGRLLTQPQHF. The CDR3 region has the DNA TGTGCCAGCAGCTTAGGGCGCCTCCTCACCCAGCCCCAGCATTTT.

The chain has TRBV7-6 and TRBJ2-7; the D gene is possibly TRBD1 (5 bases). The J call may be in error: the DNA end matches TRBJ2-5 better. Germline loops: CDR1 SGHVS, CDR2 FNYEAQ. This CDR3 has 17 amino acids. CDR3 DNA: TGTGCCAGCAGCTCAGGACAACTCCATGTTGGACGGGAGACCCAGTACTTC. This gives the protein CASSSGQLHVGRETQYF.

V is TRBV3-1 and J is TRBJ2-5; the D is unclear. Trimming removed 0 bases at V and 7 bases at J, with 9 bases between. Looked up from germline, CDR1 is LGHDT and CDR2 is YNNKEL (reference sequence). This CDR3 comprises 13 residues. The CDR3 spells CASSQDLLGTQYF. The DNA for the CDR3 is TGTGCCAGCAGCCAAGATCTATTAGGGACCCAGTACTTC.

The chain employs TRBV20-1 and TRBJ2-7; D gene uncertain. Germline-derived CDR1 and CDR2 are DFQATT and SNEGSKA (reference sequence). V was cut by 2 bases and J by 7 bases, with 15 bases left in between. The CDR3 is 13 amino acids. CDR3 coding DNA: TGCAGTGCTAGACCCCATCCGGCCGAAGAGCAGTACTTC. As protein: CSARPHPAEEQYF.

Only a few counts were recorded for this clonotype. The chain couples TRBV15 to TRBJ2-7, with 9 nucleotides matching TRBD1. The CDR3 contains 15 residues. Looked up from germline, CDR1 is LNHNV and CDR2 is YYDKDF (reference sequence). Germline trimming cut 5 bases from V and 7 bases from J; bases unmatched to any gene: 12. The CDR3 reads CATSPSGTGFREQYF. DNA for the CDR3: TGTGCCACCAGCCCGTCCGGGACAGGGTTTCGGGAGCAGTACTTC.